This is a list of T cell receptor beta chains from one sample in a study of shared clonotypes between healthy human individuals. TCRdb's table, derived via immunoSEQ multiplex PCR, lists solely in-frame clones and lacks some. The table includes 2 million to 3 million clones, roughly 93% detected once. The sample was naive CD4+ T cells from PBMCs. All receptors come from a man aged 18 to 30 in good health. Some clones in this sample may be carry-over from other donors' samples. The CDR3 runs from the conserved cysteine through the conserved F or W. A D gene is named only where the DNA matches it firmly. Only some rows state a clone size, as once, few, many or a class for expanded clones.

v_gene	d_gene	j_gene	abundance	CDR3aa	CDR3nt
TRBV7-3	TRBD2	TRBJ2-3	.	CASSSLAGGSTDTQYF	TGTGCCAGCAGCTCCCTAGCGGGGGGGAGCACAGATACGCAGTATTTT
TRBV28	TRBD2	TRBJ2-1	.	CASSRTSGLEQFF	TGTGCCAGCAGCCGGACTAGCGGGCTCGAGCAGTTCTTC
TRBV19	.	TRBJ2-3	.	CASSIGARLRTQYF	TGTGCCAGTAGTATAGGGGCTAGACTTCGTACGCAGTATTTT
TRBV7-6	.	TRBJ2-7	.	CASSLVGPAAGEQYF	TGTGCCAGCAGCTTAGTTGGGCCCGCGGCGGGCGAGCAGTACTTC
TRBV7-3	.	TRBJ2-1	.	CASSLNPSPNEQFF	TGTGCCAGCAGCTTAAATCCTAGTCCCAATGAGCAGTTCTTC
TRBV5-1	.	TRBJ2-6	.	CASSAGAISGANVLTF	TGCGCCAGCAGCGCAGGGGCCATATCTGGGGCCAACGTCCTGACTTTC
TRBV28	TRBD2	TRBJ2-7	.	CASSDHSGTYEQYF	TGTGCCAGCAGCGACCATAGCGGGACCTACGAGCAGTACTTC
TRBV11-2	TRBD2	TRBJ2-1	.	CASSRNLIAGGLFPEQFF	TGTGCCAGCAGCCGAAACCTTATAGCGGGAGGGCTTTTCCCTGAGCAGTTCTTC
TRBV6-4	.	TRBJ2-2	.	CASSDSPGAKNTGELFF	TGTGCCAGCAGTGACTCCCCTGGGGCCAAGAACACCGGGGAGCTGTTTTTT
TRBV7-2	.	TRBJ2-2	.	CASSSLPGRLANTGELFF	TGTGCCAGCAGCTCACTACCTGGACGGCTCGCGAACACCGGGGAGCTGTTTTTT
TRBV7-3	.	TRBJ1-1	.	CASSSGRNTEAFF	TGTGCTAGCAGCTCGGGGAGGAACACTGAAGCTTTCTTT
TRBV28	TRBD2	TRBJ2-2	.	CASTSSFPGLARSGELFF	TGTGCCAGCACCTCTTCGTTTCCGGGACTAGCGAGATCCGGGGAGCTGTTTTTT
TRBV6-5	.	TRBJ1-5	.	CASSLTGKNQPQHF	TGTGCCAGCAGCCTGACCGGGAAAAATCAGCCCCAGCATTTT
TRBV4-2	.	TRBJ2-3	.	CASSQGSLTDTQYF	TGTGCCAGCAGCCAAGGGTCCCTCACAGATACGCAGTATTTT
TRBV19	TRBD1	TRBJ1-2	.	CASRKPGQGFGYTF	TGTGCCAGTAGGAAACCGGGACAGGGTTTCGGCTACACCTTC
TRBV7-9	.	TRBJ1-5	.	CASSNQGPLYQPQHF	TGTGCCAGCAGCAATCAGGGACCCCTCTATCAGCCCCAGCATTTT
TRBV28	.	TRBJ1-3	.	CASSHSTTPSGNTIYF	TGTGCCAGCAGTCATTCTACAACCCCCTCTGGAAACACCATATATTTT
TRBV6-5	TRBD1	TRBJ2-5	once	CASSFRDRGQETQYF	TGTGCCAGCAGTTTCCGGGACAGGGGGCAAGAGACCCAGTACTTC
TRBV5-1	.	TRBJ2-2	.	CASRTFLSTGELFF	TGCGCCAGCCGTACGTTCTTGAGCACCGGGGAGCTGTTTTTT
TRBV19	TRBD2	TRBJ2-7	.	CASSIEAGNYEQYF	TGTGCCAGTAGTATAGAAGCGGGGAACTACGAGCAGTACTTC
TRBV18	.	TRBJ2-5	few	CASSPSQETQYF	TGTGCCAGCTCACCCTCACAAGAGACCCAGTACTTC
TRBV4-2	.	TRBJ1-1	.	CASSQEPGNTEAFF	TGTGCCAGCAGCCAAGAACCAGGGAACACTGAAGCTTTCTTT
TRBV6-1	TRBD1	TRBJ2-5	.	CASSPLDRVGETQYF	TGTGCCAGCAGTCCCCTGGACAGGGTGGGAGAGACCCAGTACTTC
TRBV9	TRBD1	TRBJ2-2	.	CASSVGPGQGAGELFF	TGTGCCAGCAGCGTAGGACCCGGACAGGGGGCCGGGGAGCTGTTTTTT
TRBV7-8	TRBD1	TRBJ1-2	.	CASSLGGTGGYTF	TGTGCCAGCAGCTTAGGGGGGACAGGTGGCTACACCTTC
TRBV6-4	.	TRBJ1-1	.	CASSSREGTEAFF	TGTGCCAGCAGTTCCAGGGAAGGGACTGAAGCTTTCTTT
TRBV5-4	.	TRBJ2-7	.	CASSPPGGGMYEQYF	TGTGCCAGCAGCCCTCCGGGGGGCGGAATGTACGAGCAGTACTTC
TRBV27	.	TRBJ2-5	.	CASSLSVAANQETQYF	TGTGCCAGCAGTTTATCGGTGGCAGCCAACCAAGAGACCCAGTACTTC
TRBV5-1	.	TRBJ2-1	.	CASSLGGNSRNEQFF	TGCGCCAGCAGCTTGGGTGGCAATTCTAGAAATGAGCAGTTCTTC
TRBV10-1	TRBD1	TRBJ2-1	once	CASSALFPGQGGNEQFF	TGCGCCAGCAGTGCCCTCTTTCCGGGACAGGGGGGCAATGAGCAGTTCTTC
TRBV19	TRBD2	TRBJ2-7	.	CASRGTSGNYEQYF	TGTGCCAGTAGGGGGACTAGCGGGAACTACGAGCAGTACTTC
TRBV19	TRBD2	TRBJ2-1	.	CASSPSSGRARVAYNEQFF	TGTGCCAGTAGTCCCTCCAGCGGGAGGGCCAGGGTGGCCTACAATGAGCAGTTCTTC
TRBV5-1	TRBD1	TRBJ2-1	.	CASSFPTGGHYNEQFF	TGCGCCAGCAGCTTCCCTACAGGGGGGCACTACAATGAGCAGTTCTTC
TRBV18	.	TRBJ1-4	.	CASSVHTGEKLFF	TGTGCCAGCTCGGTTCACACAGGGGAAAAACTGTTTTTT
TRBV5-4	.	TRBJ2-5	.	CASSLGGSLQETQYF	TGTGCCAGCAGCTTGGGGGGGTCGCTACAGGAGACCCAGTACTTC
TRBV5-6	.	TRBJ2-5	.	CASSLTAEETQYF	TGTGCCAGCAGCTTGACAGCTGAAGAGACCCAGTACTTC
TRBV11-2	.	TRBJ1-2	.	CASSLDRRGYGYTF	TGTGCCAGCAGCTTAGATAGACGGGGATATGGCTACACCTTC
TRBV9	.	TRBJ1-3	.	CASSVGATGNTIYF	TGTGCCAGCAGCGTAGGGGCGACTGGAAACACCATATATTTT
TRBV10-2	TRBD2	TRBJ2-5	once	CARSTSGGQETQYF	TGCGCCAGGTCGACTAGCGGGGGCCAAGAGACCCAGTACTTC
TRBV27	TRBD1	TRBJ1-2	.	CASSLRTRPGTEAYGYTF	TGTGCCAGCAGCCTTCGTACCCGCCCCGGGACAGAGGCCTATGGCTACACCTTC
TRBV6-5	TRBD2	TRBJ2-7	.	CASSYRQVSGTNEQYF	TGTGCCAGCAGTTACCGCCAAGTTAGCGGGACCAACGAGCAGTACTTC
TRBV5-1	.	TRBJ2-7	.	CASSRATGFDEQYF	TGCGCCAGCAGCCGAGCCACAGGGTTTGACGAGCAGTACTTC
TRBV30	.	TRBJ1-2	once	CAWSSGGYGYTF	TGTGCCTGGAGTTCGGGAGGGTATGGCTACACCTTC